Listed here are 5 T cell receptor beta chains from one sample, sequenced in a study of T cell repertoires in cytomegalovirus infection. The antigens for these receptors are not known. TCRdb re-derived calls from the reads in MiXCR, one entry per CDR3 protein. The sample lists 62,000 or so distinct CDR3 sequences, 20% to 25% seen once, with 60% to 75% in the top ten. Specimen: CD8+ T cells from cultured PBMCs, collected from culture after CMV antigen stimulation. Receptors originate from a human donor in good health (CMV status not recorded). Some clones in this sample may be carry-over from other donors' samples.

The rearrangement links TRBV4-1 to TRBJ1-5; 7 bases are a match to TRBD1. The CDR3 length is 14 residues. Germline V gene data show CDR1 as MGHRA and CDR2 as YSYEKL. The junction had 8 bases not matched to a gene; V was cut back by 7 bases and J by 5 bases. In DNA, the CDR3 is TGCGCCAGCACAAAGACAGGGTTGGATCAGCCCCAGCATTTT. Translated: CASTKTGLDQPQHF.

This sequence joins TRBV12-3 or TRBV12-4 and TRBJ1-1; D gene uncertain. V lost 7 bases and J lost 1, with 7 bases in between. The CDR3 runs 12 residues. For the CDR3, the DNA is TGTGCCAGCACGTTGGGGAACACTGAAGCTTTCTTT. Translation: CASTLGNTEAFF.

This chain uses TRBV7-8 with TRBJ2-5, with D unresolved. The CDR3 contains 13 residues. The germline CDR1 and CDR2 sequences are SGHVS and FQNEAQ. Between the trimmed V and J ends, which lost 1 base and 2 bases, there was a span of 5 bases. CDR3 sequence (DNA): TGTGCCAGCAGCTTAGAAGGACAAGAGACCCAGTACTTC. As protein: CASSLEGQETQYF. The whole variable domain, remainder taken from reference TRBV7-8 and TRBJ2-5, is GAGVSQSPRYKVAKRGQDVALRCDPISGHVSLFWYQQALGQGPEFLTYFQNEAQLDKSGLPSDRFFAERPEGSVSTLKIQRTQQEDSAVYLCASSLEGQETQYFGPGTRLLVL.

Relative to its sample, this clonotype is medium-sized. The chain combines TRBV11-2 with TRBJ1-1; D uncertain. Germline CDR1 and CDR2: SGHAT and FQNNGV. V lost 4 bases and J 4 bases, leaving 13 bases between the germline ends. The CDR3 sequence is 14 residues long. Written as DNA, the CDR3 is TGTGCCAGCAGCTGGGCAGGCAAAGGCACTGAAGCTTTCTTT. Amino acid sequence: CASSWAGKGTEAFF.

The rearrangement uses TRBV7-2 and TRBJ1-5; D ambiguous. Between the trimmed V and J ends, which lost 2 bases and 5 bases, there was a span of 10 bases. Germline CDR1 reads SGHTA; CDR2 reads FQGNSA. This CDR3 contains 14 residues. CDR3 protein: CASSLIRVDQPQHF. CDR3 DNA: TGTGCCAGCAGCTTAATTAGGGTCGATCAGCCCCAGCATTTT.